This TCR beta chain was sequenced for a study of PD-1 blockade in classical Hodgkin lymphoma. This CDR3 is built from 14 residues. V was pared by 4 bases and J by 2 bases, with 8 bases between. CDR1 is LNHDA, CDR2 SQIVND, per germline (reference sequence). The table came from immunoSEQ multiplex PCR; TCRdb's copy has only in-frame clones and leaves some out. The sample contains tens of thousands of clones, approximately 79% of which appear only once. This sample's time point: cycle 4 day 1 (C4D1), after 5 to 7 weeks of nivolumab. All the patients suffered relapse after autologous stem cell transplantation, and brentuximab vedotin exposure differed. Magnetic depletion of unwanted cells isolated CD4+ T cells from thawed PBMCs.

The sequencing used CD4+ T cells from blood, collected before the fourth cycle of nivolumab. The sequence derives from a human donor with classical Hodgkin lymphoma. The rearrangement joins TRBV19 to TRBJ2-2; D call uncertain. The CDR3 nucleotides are TGTGCCAGTAGTAGTTCAGGAAACACCGGGGAGCTGTTTTTT. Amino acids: CASSSSGNTGELFF. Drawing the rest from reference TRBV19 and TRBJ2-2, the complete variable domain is DGGITQSPKYLFRKEGQNVTLSCEQNLNHDAMYWYRQDPGQGLRLIYYSQIVNDFQKGDIAEGYSVSREKKESFPLTVTSAQKNPTAFYLCASSSSGNTGELFFGEGSRLTVL.